This T cell receptor beta chain was observed in a study of neoadjuvant anti-PD-1 for oral cavity cancer. Study observations and caveats: Non-responders to neoadjuvant nivolumab had significantly more clonal PBMC T cells than responders.

Indicated time point: after neoadjuvant nivolumab, at surgical resection. The sample holds a few counts of this clone. What it binds is not known. Produced via immunoSEQ multiplex PCR; TCRdb's table is partial and in-frame only. The sample holds some 29,000 clones, 80% seen once. The receptor was isolated from a person aged 40 to 85 with oral cavity squamous cell carcinoma. Sequenced here: PBMCs, sampled after nivolumab (anti-PD-1) treatment.

The DNA of the CDR3 is TGTGCCAGCAGCTCCGATTGGGTCTCACCCCTCCACTTT. Its translation is CASSSDWVSPLHF. The J gene is TRBJ1-6, the V gene TRBV5-4; no reliable D call. CDR1 is SGHNT, CDR2 YYREEE, per germline (reference sequence). The CDR3 totals 13 residues. Trimming stripped 3 bases from V and 10 bases from J, with 11 bases between.